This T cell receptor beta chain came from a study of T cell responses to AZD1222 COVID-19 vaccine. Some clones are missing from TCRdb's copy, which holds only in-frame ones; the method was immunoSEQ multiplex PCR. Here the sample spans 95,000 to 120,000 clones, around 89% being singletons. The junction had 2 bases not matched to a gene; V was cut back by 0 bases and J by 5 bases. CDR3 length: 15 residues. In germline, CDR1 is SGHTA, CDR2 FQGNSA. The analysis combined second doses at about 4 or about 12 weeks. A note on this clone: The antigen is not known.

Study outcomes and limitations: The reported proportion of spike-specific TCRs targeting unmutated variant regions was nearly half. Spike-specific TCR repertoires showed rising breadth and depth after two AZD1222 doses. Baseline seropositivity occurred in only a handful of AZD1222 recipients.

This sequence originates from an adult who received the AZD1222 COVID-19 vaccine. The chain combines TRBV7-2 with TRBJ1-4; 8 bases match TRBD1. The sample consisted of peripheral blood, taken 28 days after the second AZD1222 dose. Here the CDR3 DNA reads TGTGCCAGCAGCTTAGCGCGGACAGGGAATGAAAAACTGTTTTTT. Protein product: CASSLARTGNEKLFF.